This T cell receptor beta chain stems from a study of blood T cell repertoires in COVID-19. Study details: Acute-phase and convalescent COVID-19 samples originated in the United States, Italy and Spain. The analysed material was cDNA or gDNA that came from T cells, B-cell-depleted T cells, or PBMCs.

The V end lost 7 bases, the J end lost 3 bases, and 7 bases lay between the germline ends. CDR3 length: 12 residues. From germline, CDR1 is LNHDA and CDR2 SQIVND (reference sequence). The authors' processing: Estimated nucleated cell counts came from reference gene primer amplification. Produced via immunoSEQ multiplex PCR; TCRdb's table is partial and in-frame only. V and J calls and clone size are copied from that table; D and trimming were computed from the DNA. This sample yields under 200,000 clones, of which over 75% are seen a single time; roughly 0.56% belongs to the top ten. The rearrangement links TRBV19 to TRBJ1-5, with D perhaps TRBD1 (5 bases). Material for sequencing was peripheral blood. The origin of this receptor is a man aged 45-65 years with acute or convalescent COVID-19. The DNA of the CDR3 is TGTGCCAGTACAGGGTACAATCAGCCCCAGCATTTT. Its translation is CASTGYNQPQHF.